This T cell receptor beta chain was recorded in a study of shared clonotypes between healthy human individuals. Study-level findings and limits: Clonotypes that were shared across a few donors made up approximately 5% of naive CD4 clonotypes.

As for this clone: Antigen unknown.

The trim removed 7 bases at V and 1 base at J, leaving 3 bases unmatched. This CDR3 has 14 amino acids. Germline CDR1 MGHDK, CDR2 SYGVNS. The study drew its donors from healthy HIV-negative adults without recent acute infections or vaccinations. Per sorted-subset replicate PCR, input was approximately 0.2 ug DNA, representing around 28,000 T cell genomes. Only in-frame clones appear in the TCRdb table, and some are missing; sequencing was by immunoSEQ multiplex PCR. The sample includes some 1.5 million clones, approximately 98% of them seen just once. Sequencing input: naive CD4+ T cells sorted from blood. The sample's subset: CD45RA+ positively selected. This TCR was sampled from a man aged 25 to 40 in good health. The J gene is TRBJ2-2, the V gene TRBV25-1; 7 positions match TRBD2. The CDR3 sequence: CASTKRENTGELFF. Written as DNA, the CDR3 is TGTGCCAGCACTAAGCGGGAGAACACCGGGGAGCTGTTTTTT.